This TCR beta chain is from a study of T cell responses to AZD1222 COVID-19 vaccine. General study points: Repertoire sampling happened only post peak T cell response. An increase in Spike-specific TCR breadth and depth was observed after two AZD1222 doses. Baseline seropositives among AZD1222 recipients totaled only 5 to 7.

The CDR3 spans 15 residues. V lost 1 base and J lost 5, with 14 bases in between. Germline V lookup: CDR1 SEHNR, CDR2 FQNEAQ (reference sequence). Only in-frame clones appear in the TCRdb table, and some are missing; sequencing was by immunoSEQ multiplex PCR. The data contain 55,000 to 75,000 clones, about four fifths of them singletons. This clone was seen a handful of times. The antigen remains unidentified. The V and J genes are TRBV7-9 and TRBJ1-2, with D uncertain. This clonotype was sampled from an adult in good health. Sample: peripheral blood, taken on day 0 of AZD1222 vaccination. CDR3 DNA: TGTGCCAGCAGCTTAGTGAACAGCAATCCTTATGGCTACACCTTC. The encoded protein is CASSLVNSNPYGYTF.